The clone carrying this T cell receptor (beta chain) was recorded a few times. This CDR3 is built from 13 residues. V dropped 0 bases and J dropped 0 bases, with 5 bases sitting between them. Germline V gives CDR1 GTSNPN, CDR2 SVGIG (reference sequence). The sample belongs to a study of Graves' ophthalmopathy and Graves' hyperthyroidism. Patients were diagnosed from clinical symptoms, serum thyroxine, TRAb, thyroid ultrasound and orbital computed tomography. Amplification targeted the TCR beta CDR3 regions, with RNA transcripts as the source material. RT-PCR in the first round used HTBI primers; a second-round multiplex PCR followed. MiXCR, applied by TCRdb to the multiplex PCR reads, yields one record per CDR3 protein. The top ten hold roughly 10% of the sample, which has over a million distinct CDR3 sequences, about 38% seen once.

The TCR sequence derives from an adult man with Graves' hyperthyroidism. J is TRBJ1-2 and V is TRBV30, with unresolved D. The sequencing sample was made of peripheral blood or thyroid tissue (not recorded which). The CDR3 coding sequence is TGTGCCTGGAGTGTATATGCTAACTATGGCTACACCTTC. Amino acid sequence: CAWSVYANYGYTF.